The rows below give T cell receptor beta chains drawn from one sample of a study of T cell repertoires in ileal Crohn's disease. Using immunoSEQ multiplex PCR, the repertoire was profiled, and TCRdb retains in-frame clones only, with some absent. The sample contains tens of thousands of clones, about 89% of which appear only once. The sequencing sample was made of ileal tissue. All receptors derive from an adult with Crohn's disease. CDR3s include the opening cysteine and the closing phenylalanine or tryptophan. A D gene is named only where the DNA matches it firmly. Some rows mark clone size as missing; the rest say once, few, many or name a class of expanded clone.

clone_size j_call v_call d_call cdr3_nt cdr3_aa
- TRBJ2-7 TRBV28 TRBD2 TGTGCCAGCAGGGGGGGACTAGCTAGCTACGAGCAGTACTTC CASRGGLASYEQYF
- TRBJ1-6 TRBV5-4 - TGTGCCAGCAGCTTGGCCGCGGCTTGGAATTCACCCCTCCACTTT CASSLAAAWNSPLHF
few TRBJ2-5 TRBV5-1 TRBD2 TGCGCCAGCAGCTTGGGAACGACTAGCGGGAAATACCAAGAGACCCAGTACTTC CASSLGTTSGKYQETQYF
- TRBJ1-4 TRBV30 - TGTGCCTGGAGGCCTACTAGACTTAATGAAAAACTGTTTTTT CAWRPTRLNEKLFF
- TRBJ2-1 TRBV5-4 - TGTGCCAGCAGGAGATCAGGCGGAAATAGGGGTGAGCAGTTCTTC CASRRSGGNRGEQFF
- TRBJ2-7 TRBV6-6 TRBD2 TGTGCCAGCGGCCGGGAGGGAGTTATCTACGAGCAGTACTTC CASGREGVIYEQYF
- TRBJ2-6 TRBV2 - TGTGCCAGCAGTGATCGGGGGTTCTCTGGGGCCAACGTCCTGACTTTC CASSDRGFSGANVLTF
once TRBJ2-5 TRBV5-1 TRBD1 TGCGCCAGCAGCCCATCGGACAGGGAAGAGACCCAGTACTTC CASSPSDREETQYF
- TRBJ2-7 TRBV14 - TGTGCCAGCAGAGGGGACAAGGCCTACGAGCAGTACTTC CASRGDKAYEQYF
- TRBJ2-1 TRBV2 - TGTGCCAGCAGTAGACAAGAACGGTTGCCCAATGAGCAGTTCTTC CASSRQERLPNEQFF
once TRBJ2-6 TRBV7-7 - TGTGCTAGCAGCGCAGGGAGGACTGGGGCCAACGTCCTGACTTTC CASSAGRTGANVLTF
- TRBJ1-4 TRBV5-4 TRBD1 TGTGCCAGCAGCTCAAGGACAGGGGCCAATGAAAAACTGTTTTTT CASSSRTGANEKLFF
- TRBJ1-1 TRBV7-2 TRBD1 TGTGCCAGCAGACGGGACAGGGACTCGAACACTGAAGCTTTCTTT CASRRDRDSNTEAFF
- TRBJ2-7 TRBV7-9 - TGTGCCAGCAGTTCGGGACTGCTAAACCCCTACGAGCAGTACTTC CASSSGLLNPYEQYF
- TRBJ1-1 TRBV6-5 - TGTGCCAGCAGTTACTCGTACGGAGCGGGCACTGAAGCTTTCTTT CASSYSYGAGTEAFF
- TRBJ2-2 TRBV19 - TGTGCCAGTCTGCGGAATGGGGGGACCGGGGAGCTGTTTTTT CASLRNGGTGELFF
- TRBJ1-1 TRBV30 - TGTGCCTGGAGTGTACGGTTCGCTGAAGCTTTCTTT CAWSVRFAEAFF
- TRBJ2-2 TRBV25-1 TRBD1 TGTGCCAGCAGTGTACAGGGGGCGATAACCGGGGAGCTGTTTTTT CASSVQGAITGELFF
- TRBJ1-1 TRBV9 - TGTGCCAGCAGCGTCGCCGGGGTCTCCCACCCAATGAACACTGAAGCTTTCTTT CASSVAGVSHPMNTEAFF
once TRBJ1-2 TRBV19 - TGTGCATCCCGGCCGGGACTCGTTTATGGCTACACCTTC CASRPGLVYGYTF
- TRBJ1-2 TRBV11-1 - TGTGCCAGCAGCTTGGTCTTATCGGATGGCTACACCTTC CASSLVLSDGYTF
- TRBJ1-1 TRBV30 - TGTGCCTGGAGGTTCGACACTGAAGCTTTCTTT CAWRFDTEAFF
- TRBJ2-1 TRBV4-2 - TGTGCCAGCAGCCAAGACCCTCTCAGGCAATACAATGAGCAGTTCTTC CASSQDPLRQYNEQFF
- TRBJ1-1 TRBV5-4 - TGTGCCAGCAGCTTGCCCCAGGGGAGATCTGAAGCTTTCTTT CASSLPQGRSEAFF
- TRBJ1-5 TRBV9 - TGTGCCAGCAGCGTAGTGGTCAGGGGCCACAATCAGCCCCAGCATTTT CASSVVVRGHNQPQHF
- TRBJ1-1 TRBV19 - TGTGCCAGTAGCCCCGTTTTAGGGGTGGGGACTGAAGCTTTCTTT CASSPVLGVGTEAFF
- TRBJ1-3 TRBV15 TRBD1 TGTGCCACCAGCAGAGATCGACGTCGTGACAGGGGGCATGGAAACACCATATATTTT CATSRDRRRDRGHGNTIYF
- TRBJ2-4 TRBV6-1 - TGTGCCAGCAGCCCTGGACAGATAGCCAAAAACATTCAGTACTTC CASSPGQIAKNIQYF
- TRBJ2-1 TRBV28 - TGTGCCAGCAGTCCATCCTTCGGCCTAGACTACAATGAGCAGTTCTTC CASSPSFGLDYNEQFF
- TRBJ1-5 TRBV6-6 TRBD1 TGTGCCAGCAACGACAGGGGGCAGAATCAGCCCCAGCATTTT CASNDRGQNQPQHF
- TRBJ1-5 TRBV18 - TGTGCCAGCTCACCTGGTCCGACACGTAGCAATCAGCCCCAGCATTTT CASSPGPTRSNQPQHF
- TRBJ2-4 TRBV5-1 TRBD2 TGCGCCAGCAGCTTGGTCGCGGGACTAAGTGACATTCAGTACTTC CASSLVAGLSDIQYF
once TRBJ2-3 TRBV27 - TGTGCCAGCTCGAACACAACGGATACGCAGTATTTT CASSNTTDTQYF
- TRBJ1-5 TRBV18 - TGTGCCAGCTCACCAGAGGGGAGGGGGAAGCATTTT CASSPEGRGKHF
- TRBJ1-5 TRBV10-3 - TGTGCCAGCCGTGACGGGAGTCATCAGCCCCAGCATTTT CASRDGSHQPQHF
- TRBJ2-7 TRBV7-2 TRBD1 TGTGCCAGCAGCTTTCTTTCGAGTACGGGACAGAAATCCTACGAGCAGTACTTC CASSFLSSTGQKSYEQYF
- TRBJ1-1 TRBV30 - TGTGCCTGGAGAACGGAGTCGCCTGAAGCTTTCTTT CAWRTESPEAFF
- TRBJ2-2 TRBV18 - TGTGCCAGCTCACCACTGTCCAGCACCGGGGAGCTGTTTTTT CASSPLSSTGELFF
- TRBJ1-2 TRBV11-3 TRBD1 TGTGCCAGCAGCGGCGGACAGGGACGCGGTGGCTACACCTTC CASSGGQGRGGYTF
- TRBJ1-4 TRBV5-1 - TGCGCCAGCAGCGTAGGAGCCGGAGAAAAACTGTTTTTT CASSVGAGEKLFF
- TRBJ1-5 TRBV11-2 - TGTGCCAGCAGCCGAAGCTACAGGGTCGAACAGCCCCAGCATTTT CASSRSYRVEQPQHF
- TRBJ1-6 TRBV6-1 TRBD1 TGTGCCAGCAGTGGGACAGGTGGTTATAGCTCCTATAATTCACCCCTCCACTTT CASSGTGGYSSYNSPLHF
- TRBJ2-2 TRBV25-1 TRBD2 TGTGCCAGCAGAAGAACTAGCGGGGCCGCGAACACCGGGGAGCTGTTTTTT CASRRTSGAANTGELFF
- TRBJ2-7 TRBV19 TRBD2 TGTGCCAGTAGTATTCGGGGATTGGGACTAGCGGGGATACTCTACGAGCAGTACTTC CASSIRGLGLAGILYEQYF
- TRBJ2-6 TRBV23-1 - TGCGCCAGCTTCTCCCCCATTCTAGTGTGGGGGGGCCTTCGTACCGCTGGGGCCAACGTCCTGACTTTC CASFSPILVWGGLRTAGANVLTF
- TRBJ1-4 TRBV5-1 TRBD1 TGCGCCAGCAGCCGTGAGGGGGCCCCAAATGAAAAACTGTTTTTT CASSREGAPNEKLFF
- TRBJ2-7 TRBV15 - TGTGCCACCAGCAGAGACCCCGGAGGTCCCTACGAGCAGTACTTC CATSRDPGGPYEQYF
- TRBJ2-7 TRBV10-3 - TGTGCCATCACGCCTAATCAGGGGCAGGGCTCCTACGAGCAGTACTTC CAITPNQGQGSYEQYF